This is a list of T cell receptor beta chains from one sample in a study of control samples from healthy donors and cancer patients. Clones were sequenced by immunoSEQ multiplex PCR, and TCRdb holds only the in-frame ones, with some missing. In the table there are 150,000 or so clones, approximately 93% of which are singletons. Sequencing input: blood. These receptors were collected from a man aged 18-30 years in good health. The CDR3 runs from the conserved cysteine through the conserved F or W. Each record gives: D gene, V gene, CDR3 protein. D genes are given only for firm matches.

.	TRBV7-2	CASSLASGQETQYF
.	TRBV7-9	CASSFQGRNTEAFF
.	TRBV5-1	CASSPGPPTDTQYF
.	TRBV7-2	CASSAQASAQGTDTQYF
.	TRBV30	CAWKGGRETQYF
.	TRBV28	CASSLSVESNTDTQYF
.	TRBV7-9	CASSAGELFF
.	TRBV5-1	CASSLYSGETLRREKLFF
TRBD1	TRBV28	CASSPDRGIRAYNEQFF
TRBD1	TRBV18	CASSAGTEIKPQHF
.	TRBV9	CASSVRALGSYNEQFF
.	TRBV11-2	CASSLSPGRRINTEAFF
.	TRBV30	CAWSDGNPPNYGYTF
TRBD1	TRBV27	CASRGRQGPPEQYF
.	TRBV5-1	CASSQDSNQPQHF
TRBD2	TRBV4-1	CASSLEGTIQETQYF
.	TRBV28	CASSLNPGHFYQPQHF
.	TRBV6-5	CASSPRSAFF
TRBD1	TRBV28	CASSHDRGATDTQYF
.	TRBV9	CASSVGPGNEKLFF
.	TRBV10-3	CATTNLPGGYGENTIYF
TRBD1	TRBV6-5	CASSWDSYNEQFF
.	TRBV4-1	CASSQESGTEEETQYF
.	TRBV5-6	CASSLQTDFGHSPLHF
.	TRBV6-5	CATRRGAHNEQFF
.	TRBV5-1	CASSGSGRETQYF
.	TRBV4-3	CASSQRAKLELNEQFF
.	TRBV7-3	CASSLRGGETQYF
.	TRBV7-2	CASSPRNSFMNTEAFF
TRBD2	TRBV4-1	CASSQEGGSREQFF
TRBD1	TRBV5-1	CASSLQGAGGTEAFF
.	TRBV19	CASSMARDIKGDTQYF
TRBD1	TRBV7-2	CASSLKGQGERDQPQHF
.	TRBV6-6	CASNYGRAEQYF
.	TRBV18	CASSPDMNTEAFF
.	TRBV9	CASSVARGRSGNTIYF
TRBD1	TRBV6-1	CASSEAHRGRNEKLFF
TRBD1	TRBV7-9	CASSLGGQGTYSGTNVLTF
.	TRBV11-2	CASSLEASSSYEQYF
.	TRBV27	CASSPRHGGGYGYTF
.	TRBV4-1	CASSQEWQTYEQYF
.	TRBV15	CATSTRDTFLSTGELFF